This T cell receptor (beta chain) was captured by sequencing in a study of blood T cell repertoires in COVID-19. Cohort assignment relied on participant-reported clinical history. Per the study methods: From reference gene primer amplification, estimates of nucleated cell counts were derived. TCRdb's table, derived via immunoSEQ multiplex PCR, lists solely in-frame clones and lacks some. The D gene and trimming were derived from the DNA, and the V and J assignments and clone size from that table. Of about 160,000 clones in the sample, about 84% were seen once. Germline V gene sequence: CDR1 SGHVS, CDR2 FQNEAQ. The CDR3 has 13 amino acids. The V end was cut by 3 bases, the J end by 1 base, with 4 bases between.

The sample consisted of PBMCs or T cells enriched from blood (not recorded which). This sequence was found in a man between 40 and 49 years old who had recovered from COVID-19. The rearrangement joins TRBV7-8 to TRBJ1-3, with D unclear. CDR3 loop: CASSFGSGNTIYF. CDR3 DNA sequence: TGTGCCAGCAGCTTCGGTTCTGGAAACACCATATATTTT.